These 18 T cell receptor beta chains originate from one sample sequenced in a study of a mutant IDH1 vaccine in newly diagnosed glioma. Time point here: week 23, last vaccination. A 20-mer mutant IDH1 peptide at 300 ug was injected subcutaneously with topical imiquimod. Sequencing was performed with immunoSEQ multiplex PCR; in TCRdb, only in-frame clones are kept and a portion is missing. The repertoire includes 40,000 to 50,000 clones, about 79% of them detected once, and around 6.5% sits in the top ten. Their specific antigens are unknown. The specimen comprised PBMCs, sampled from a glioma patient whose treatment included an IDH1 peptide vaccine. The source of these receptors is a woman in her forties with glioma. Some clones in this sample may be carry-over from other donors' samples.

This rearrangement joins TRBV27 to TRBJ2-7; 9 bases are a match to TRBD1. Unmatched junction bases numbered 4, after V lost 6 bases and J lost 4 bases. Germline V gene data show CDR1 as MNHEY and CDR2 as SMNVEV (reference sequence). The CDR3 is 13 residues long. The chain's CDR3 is CASRPGQGYEQYF. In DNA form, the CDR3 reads TGTGCCAGCAGACCGGGACAGGGTTACGAGCAGTACTTC.

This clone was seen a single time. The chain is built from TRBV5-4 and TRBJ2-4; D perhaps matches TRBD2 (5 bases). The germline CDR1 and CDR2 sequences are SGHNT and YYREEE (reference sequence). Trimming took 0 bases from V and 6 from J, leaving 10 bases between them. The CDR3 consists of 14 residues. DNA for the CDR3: TGTGCCAGCAGCTTGGAGGTCCGGGGAAACATTCAGTACTTC. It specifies CASSLEVRGNIQYF.

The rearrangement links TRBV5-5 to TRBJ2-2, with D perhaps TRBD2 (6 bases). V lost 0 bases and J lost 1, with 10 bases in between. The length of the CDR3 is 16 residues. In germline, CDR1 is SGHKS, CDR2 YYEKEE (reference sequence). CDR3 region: CASSLAVGGNTGELFF. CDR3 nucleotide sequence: TGTGCCAGCAGCTTGGCCGTGGGGGGGAACACCGGGGAGCTGTTTTTT.

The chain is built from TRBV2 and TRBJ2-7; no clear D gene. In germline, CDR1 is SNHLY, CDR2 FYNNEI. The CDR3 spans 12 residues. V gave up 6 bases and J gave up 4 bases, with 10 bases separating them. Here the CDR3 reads CASSLTSYEQYF. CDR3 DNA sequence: TGTGCCAGCAGCCTGACCTCTTACGAGCAGTACTTC.

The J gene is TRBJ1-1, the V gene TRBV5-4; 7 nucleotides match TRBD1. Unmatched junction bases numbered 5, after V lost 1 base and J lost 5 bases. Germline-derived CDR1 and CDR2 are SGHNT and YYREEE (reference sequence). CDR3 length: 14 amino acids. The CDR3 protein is CASSLNRGLTEAFF. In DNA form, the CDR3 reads TGTGCCAGCAGCTTGAACAGGGGTTTGACTGAAGCTTTCTTT.

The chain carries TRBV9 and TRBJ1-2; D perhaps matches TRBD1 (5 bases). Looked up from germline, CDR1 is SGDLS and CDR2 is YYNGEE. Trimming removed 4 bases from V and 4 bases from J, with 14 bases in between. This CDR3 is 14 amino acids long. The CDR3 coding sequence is TGTGCCAGCAGCCCCCGGGGGAGGTTCTATGGCTACACCTTC. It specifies CASSPRGRFYGYTF. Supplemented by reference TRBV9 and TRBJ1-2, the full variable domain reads DSGVTQTPKHLITATGQRVTLRCSPRSGDLSVYWYQQSLDQGLQFLIQYYNGEERAKGNILERFSAQQFPDLHSELNLSSLELGDSALYFCASSPRGRFYGYTFGSGTRLTVV.

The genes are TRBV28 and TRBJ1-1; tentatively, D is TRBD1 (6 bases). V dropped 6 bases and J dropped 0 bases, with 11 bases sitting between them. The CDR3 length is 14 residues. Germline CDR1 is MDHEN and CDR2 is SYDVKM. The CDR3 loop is CASRTGQLNTEAFF. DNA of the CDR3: TGTGCCAGCAGGACAGGACAGCTGAACACTGAAGCTTTCTTT. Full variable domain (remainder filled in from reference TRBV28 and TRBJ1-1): DVKVTQSSRYLVKRTGEKVFLECVQDMDHENMFWYRQDPGLGLRLIYFSYDVKMKEKGDIPEGYSVSREKKERFSLILESASTNQTSMYLCASRTGQLNTEAFFGQGTRLTVV.

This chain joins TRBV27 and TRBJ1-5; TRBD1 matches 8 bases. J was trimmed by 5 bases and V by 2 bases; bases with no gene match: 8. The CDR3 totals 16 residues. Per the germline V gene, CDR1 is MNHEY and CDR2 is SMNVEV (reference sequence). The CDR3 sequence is CASSLRGQVFDQPQHF. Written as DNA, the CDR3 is TGTGCCAGCAGTTTAAGGGGACAGGTCTTCGATCAGCCCCAGCATTTT.

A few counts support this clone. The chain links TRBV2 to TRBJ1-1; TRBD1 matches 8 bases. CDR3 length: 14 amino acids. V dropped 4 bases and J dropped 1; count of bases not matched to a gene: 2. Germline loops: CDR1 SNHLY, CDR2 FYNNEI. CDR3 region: CASSVQGANTEAFF. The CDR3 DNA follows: TGTGCCAGCAGTGTTCAGGGGGCGAACACTGAAGCTTTCTTT.

DNA of the CDR3: TGTGCCATCAGTGAGTTGGGAGGACTCGAGCAGTACTTC. It translates to CAISELGGLEQYF. The chain couples TRBV10-3 to TRBJ2-7; maybe TRBD2 (6 bases). The V gene lost 1 base and the J gene lost 6 bases, with 10 bases spanning the gap. Germline V lookup: CDR1 ENHRY, CDR2 SYGVKD. The CDR3 runs 13 residues.

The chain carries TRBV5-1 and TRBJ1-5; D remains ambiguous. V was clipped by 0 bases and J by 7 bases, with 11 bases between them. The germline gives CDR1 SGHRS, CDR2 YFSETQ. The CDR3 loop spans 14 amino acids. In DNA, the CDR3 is TGCGCCAGCAGCTTGGCGGGTGATACGCAGCCCCAGCATTTT. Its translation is CASSLAGDTQPQHF. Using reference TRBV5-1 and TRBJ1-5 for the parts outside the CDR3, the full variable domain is KAGVTQTPRYLIKTRGQQVTLSCSPISGHRSVSWYQQTPGQGLQFLFEYFSETQRNKGNFPGRFSGRQFSNSRSEMNVSTLELGDSALYLCASSLAGDTQPQHFGDGTRLSIL.

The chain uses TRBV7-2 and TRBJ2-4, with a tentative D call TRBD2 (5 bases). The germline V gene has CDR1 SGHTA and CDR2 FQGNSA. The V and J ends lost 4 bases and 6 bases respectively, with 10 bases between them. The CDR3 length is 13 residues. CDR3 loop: CASSSSGRNIQYF. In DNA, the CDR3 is TGTGCCAGCAGCTCCTCGGGGAGAAACATTCAGTACTTC.

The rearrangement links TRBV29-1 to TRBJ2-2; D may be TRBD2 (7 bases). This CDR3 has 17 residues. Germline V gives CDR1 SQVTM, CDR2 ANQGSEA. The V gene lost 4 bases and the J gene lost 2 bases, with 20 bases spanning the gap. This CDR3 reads CSVVGREGGRNTGELFF. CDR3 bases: TGCAGCGTTGTGGGGAGGGAGGGGGGGCGTAACACCGGGGAGCTGTTTTTT.

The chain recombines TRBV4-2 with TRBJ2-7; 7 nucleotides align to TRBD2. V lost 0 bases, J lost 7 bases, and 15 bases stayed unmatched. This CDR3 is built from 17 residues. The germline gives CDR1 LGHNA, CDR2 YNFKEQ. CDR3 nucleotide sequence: TGTGCCAGCAGCCAAGATCCACCCGGAGGGAGGGAGAGGGAGCAGTACTTC. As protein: CASSQDPPGGREREQYF.

The CDR3 protein is CASRSSGLLTDTQYF. DNA for the CDR3: TGTGCCAGCAGAAGCTCAGGGCTCCTCACAGATACGCAGTATTTT. The V call is TRBV6-1, the J call TRBJ2-3, with D possibly TRBD1 on 5 matching bases. The CDR3 is 15 residues long. Trimming took 6 bases from V and 2 from J, leaving 15 bases between them. The germline V gene has CDR1 MNHNS and CDR2 SASEGT.

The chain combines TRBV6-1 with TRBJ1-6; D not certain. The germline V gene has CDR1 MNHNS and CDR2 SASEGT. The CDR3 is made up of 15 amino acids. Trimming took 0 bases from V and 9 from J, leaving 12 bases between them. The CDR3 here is CASSEAYSRVSPLHF. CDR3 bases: TGTGCCAGCAGTGAAGCCTATTCTCGGGTTTCACCCCTCCACTTT.

Here the CDR3 reads CASSLSGGAYEQYF. CDR3 nucleotides: TGTGCCAGCAGCTTAAGCGGGGGGGCCTACGAGCAGTACTTC. The chain carries TRBV7-3 and TRBJ2-7; 9 nucleotides align to TRBD2. In germline, CDR1 is SGHTA, CDR2 FQGTGA. The CDR3 totals 14 residues. V lost 1 base and J lost 2; bases outside the gene matches: 0.

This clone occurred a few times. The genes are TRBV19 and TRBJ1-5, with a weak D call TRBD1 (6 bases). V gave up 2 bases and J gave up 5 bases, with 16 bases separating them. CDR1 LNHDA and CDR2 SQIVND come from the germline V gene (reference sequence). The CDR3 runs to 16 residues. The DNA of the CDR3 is TGTGCCAGTAGTATAAGGGGGTTGAATCGGGATCAGCCCCAGCATTTT. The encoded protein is CASSIRGLNRDQPQHF.